The rows below give T cell receptor beta chains drawn from one sample of a study of blood T cell repertoires in COVID-19. TCRdb's table, derived via immunoSEQ multiplex PCR, lists solely in-frame clones and lacks some. The profile covers about 290,000 clones, with around four fifths appearing a single time and 4% to 5% taken by the ten largest. The sequencing sample was made of peripheral blood. These receptors were taken from a woman aged 45 to 65 with active or convalescent COVID-19. The CDR3 runs from the conserved cysteine through the conserved F or W. A D gene is named only where the DNA matches it firmly. A row's size may be missing; if present it is once, few, many or a size class.

cdr3_nt,cdr3_aa,clone_size,j_call,d_call,v_call
TGCTCCGCAAGCTTCAACACTGAAGCTTTCTTT,CSASFNTEAFF,-,TRBJ1-1,-,TRBV20-1
TGTGCCAGCAGCCGAGGTCCAGCGGGAGGGTCTGAGAATGAGCAGTTCTTC,CASSRGPAGGSENEQFF,once,TRBJ2-1,TRBD2,TRBV3-1/TRBV3-2
TGTGCCATCTGGGACAGCCATAATTCACCCCTCCACTTT,CAIWDSHNSPLHF,-,TRBJ1-6,TRBD1,TRBV10-3
TGTGCCAGCAGTCGGGACAGGACCTACGAGCAGTACTTC,CASSRDRTYEQYF,-,TRBJ2-7,TRBD1,TRBV7-2
TGTGCCAGCAGCCCCCGCGGATTAGATAACTATGGCTACACCTTC,CASSPRGLDNYGYTF,-,TRBJ1-2,-,TRBV5-8
TGTGCCAGCAGATTGACAGGGATCCTGGGGGAGCAGTACTTC,CASRLTGILGEQYF,-,TRBJ2-7,TRBD1,TRBV27
TGTGCCATCAGTGAGCCTAGCGGGGTACAAGAGACCCAGTACTTC,CAISEPSGVQETQYF,-,TRBJ2-5,TRBD2,TRBV10-3
TGTGCCAGCAATCAGGGACTAGCGGGAGTAAATGAGCAGTTCTTC,CASNQGLAGVNEQFF,-,TRBJ2-1,TRBD2,TRBV2
TGTGCCAGCAGCCCACGCTTGGTAGCGGGCAACCTGGGGGATACGCAGTATTTT,CASSPRLVAGNLGDTQYF,-,TRBJ2-3,TRBD2,TRBV11-2
TGTGCCAGCAGCGTCAGGGTAATAAGCCCGAACACTGAAGCTTTCTTT,CASSVRVISPNTEAFF,-,TRBJ1-1,-,TRBV5-6
TGCGCCAGCAGCCTGGGACTGTTTAATGAAAAACTGTTTTTT,CASSLGLFNEKLFF,-,TRBJ1-4,-,TRBV4-1
TGTGCCAGCAGCTTATATGACGGACTCACAGATACGCAGTATTTT,CASSLYDGLTDTQYF,-,TRBJ2-3,-,TRBV7-3
TGTGCCAGCAGCTTAGTAGCGGGAGGGCCGGATGAGCAGTTCTTC,CASSLVAGGPDEQFF,once,TRBJ2-1,TRBD2,TRBV7-2
TGTGCCAGCTCGCCGGCGGGAGTAGGCCTAAACATTCAGTACTTC,CASSPAGVGLNIQYF,once,TRBJ2-4,TRBD2,TRBV18
TGTGCCAGCAGTTCTAGGACAGGGGCCTATGGCTACACCTTC,CASSSRTGAYGYTF,-,TRBJ1-2,TRBD1,TRBV6-5
TGTGCCAGCAGCCAAGATATGCCGACTAGCGGGAGTTTCAATGAGCAGTTCTTC,CASSQDMPTSGSFNEQFF,-,TRBJ2-1,TRBD2,TRBV4-2
TGTGCCACCCGAGAGATCGCGACCTATAATTCACCCCTCCACTTT,CATREIATYNSPLHF,few,TRBJ1-6,-,TRBV28
TGTGCCAGCAGGGGAGATATGAACACTGAAGCTTTCTTT,CASRGDMNTEAFF,-,TRBJ1-1,-,TRBV28